This TCR beta chain was recovered during a study of T cell responses to AZD1222 COVID-19 vaccine (dated by TCRdb to 2020 to 2023). General notes on the study: AZD1222 recipients with second doses at about 4 weeks or about 12 weeks were pooled, because spike-specific TCR depth and breadth did not differ between schedules. Trial participants were enrolled by age into subgroups of 18-55, 56-69 and 70-plus years, and 148, 28 and 57 TCR-sequenced participants, respectively, were included in these subgroups. A total of 240 or so trial participants underwent TCR sequencing, of whom nearly 210 had received two doses of AZD1222 and roughly 26 had received two doses of the MenACWY control vaccine.

On this clone itself: Its cognate antigen has yet to be identified. No clone much larger than this one lies a single base away; base qualities are absent.

The CDR3 regions of human TCRbeta chains were subjected to immunosequencing. The study's own analysis went as follows. Repertoire TCRs were matched against a reference library of SARS-CoV-2-specific TCRs generated with the MIRA antigen-specificity platform. Breadth was defined as the fraction of unique TCRs that were SARS-CoV-2-associated, and depth was defined as the fraction of total T cells that were SARS-CoV-2-associated. Using the MIRA data, each spike-specific TCR was assigned both to the spike region to which the TCR was reactive and to a CD4 or CD8 class. Log10-transformed breadth and depth values were compared by one-way ANOVA with Sidak's multiple comparisons tests. In TCRdb, the immuneACCESS table is reduced to in-frame sequences with V and J assigned. These tables do not hold every clone; where another copy was compared, an unresolved V gene accounts for under half, and the others remain unexplained. V and J calls plus clone size are reproduced from that table; the DNA served to infer D and trimming. The sample table holds over 110,000 clones, of which roughly 89% were seen once. The top ten clonotypes cover roughly 6% of the sample.

The cysteine opens and the phenylalanine closes a CDR3 of 15 amino acids. Only the CDR3 DNA is retained, 45 bases long and in frame from the first base. Germline trimming amounts to 5 bases on V and 2 bases on J, with 6 as the count of junction bases outside the gene matches. In the germline V gene, CDR1 corresponds to LGHNT and CDR2 to FRNRAP. Broader findings and caveats from the paper: Conclusions about previously exposed vaccinees are limited because only five or six AZD1222 recipients were SARS-CoV-2 seropositive at baseline. The whole spike protein was spanned by vaccine-associated CD4 TCRs, and dominant responses were seen in regions 160-218 and 743-854. Participants were mostly white British, with more females than males. The authors suggested clonal diversity may have been underestimated. Epitopes outside the regions mutated in the B.1.351 and B.1.1.7 variants were reportedly recognized by nearly half of the unique spike-specific TCRs. Because no day 14 peak-response samples were available, the repertoires could be characterized only after the peak T cell response. In the small 56-69-year group, the increase in depth fell short of significance, most likely because of low power. Spike-specific TCR breadth and depth rose significantly after two AZD1222 doses compared with day 0 and with MenACWY recipients.

The time point label for this specimen denotes: baseline before first vaccination. Vaccinee samples came from UK trials COV001 and COV002, including a single-blind randomized controlled phase 2/3 trial of AZD1222 (ChAdOx1 nCoV-19) in healthy adults. For TCRbeta chain sequencing, PBMC samples were collected from trial participants at day 0 and at day 28 after the second dose. The V and J segments used are TRBV12-5 and TRBJ2-3; TRBD2 agrees with 8 junctional bases. The clonotype originates from an adult in good health. The sample consisted of peripheral blood, taken on day 0 of AZD1222 vaccination. For the CDR3, the sequence is CASGKREWPTDTQYF. DNA sequence: TGTGCTAGTGGTAAGCGGGAGTGGCCCACAGATACGCAGTATTTT.